A single sample is the source of the 20 T cell receptor beta chains below, sequenced in a study of early T cells in non-severe SARS-CoV-2 infection. TCRdb redid the calling of the 5' RACE reads with MiXCR, one entry per CDR3 protein. Of roughly 83,000 distinct CDR3 sequences in the sample, more than 9% were seen once. The sequences come from whole blood, collected at baseline. The receptors come from an adult who was a healthcare worker with PCR-confirmed SARS-CoV-2 infection or an uninfected control (not recorded which).

This clonotype was seen at least ten times. The chain has TRBV7-2 and TRBJ1-5; no clear D gene. V was trimmed by 4 bases and J by 7 bases, leaving 11 bases between them. This CDR3 has 13 residues. CDR1 is SGHTA, CDR2 FQGNSA, per germline. CDR3 bases: TGTGCCAGCAGCTCCCTCCCCGGCCAGCCCCAGCATTTT. This sequence encodes CASSSLPGQPQHF.

Note on this clonotype: Possible read error: a much larger clone is one base away. DNA of the CDR3: TGTGCCAGCAGCTTATGGACTGAAGCTTTCTTT. This codes for CASSLWTEAFF. This rearrangement joins TRBV7-9 to TRBJ1-1; no definite D call. Germline V gives CDR1 SEHNR, CDR2 FQNEAQ (reference sequence). The CDR3 has 11 amino acids. Trimming shortened V by 2 bases and J by 5 bases, and 3 bases separated the two germline ends. Based on the CDR3 plus reference TRBV7-9 and TRBJ1-1, the full variable domain is DTGVSQNPRHKITKRGQNVTFRCDPISEHNRLYWYRQTLGQGPEFLTYFQNEAQLEKSRLLSDRFSAERPKGSFSTLEIQRTEQGDSAMYLCASSLWTEAFFGQGTRLTVV.

This clonotype was recorded at least ten times. The chain has TRBV7-6 and TRBJ1-1; D is undetermined. Trimming stripped 3 bases from V and 2 bases from J, with 7 bases between. Germline CDR1 SGHVS, CDR2 FNYEAQ. The CDR3 totals 13 residues. CDR3 sequence reads: CASSLEENTEAFF. In DNA form, the CDR3 reads TGTGCCAGCAGCTTGGAGGAAAACACTGAAGCTTTCTTT. The full variable domain, in which reference TRBV7-6 and TRBJ1-1 provide the parts outside the CDR3, is GAGVSQSPRYKVTKRGQDVALRCDPISGHVSLYWYRQALGQGPEFLTYFNYEAQQDKSGLPNDRFSAERPEGSISTLTIQRTEQRDSAMYRCASSLEENTEAFFGQGTRLTVV.

The table lists this clonotype with many counts. The chain links TRBV5-1 to TRBJ2-5, with a weak D call TRBD2 (6 bases). Germline V CDR1 and CDR2: SGHRS, YFSETQ. The CDR3 covers 14 residues. V lost 3 bases, J lost 7 bases, and 16 bases lay in between. This CDR3 is CASSSVSIGGTQYF. The CDR3 DNA follows: TGCGCCAGCAGCTCGGTCTCTATCGGGGGGACCCAGTACTTC. The full variable domain, its missing parts supplied by reference TRBV5-1 and TRBJ2-5, is KAGVTQTPRYLIKTRGQQVTLSCSPISGHRSVSWYQQTPGQGLQFLFEYFSETQRNKGNFPGRFSGRQFSNSRSEMNVSTLELGDSALYLCASSSVSIGGTQYFGPGTRLLVL.

CDR3 in DNA: TGTGCCATCAGCCCGACAGGGACCAATCAGCCCCAGCATTTT. This gives the protein CAISPTGTNQPQHF. The V call is TRBV10-3, the J call TRBJ1-5, with TRBD1 identical over 7 bases. Germline V gene data show CDR1 as ENHRY and CDR2 as SYGVKD. The CDR3 contains 14 residues. The V segment lost 6 bases and the J segment 3 bases; nucleotides outside the gene matches: 5.

This clonotype was counted many times. The chain couples TRBV20-1 to TRBJ2-2; 10 bases agree with TRBD2. V shed 5 bases and J 5 bases; nucleotides not matched to a gene: 8. The CDR3 is 15 residues long. Germline V gives CDR1 DFQATT, CDR2 SNEGSKA (reference sequence). The CDR3 region has the DNA TGCAGTGCTGCTAGCGGGAGCCGTCCTACCGGGGAGCTGTTTTTT. Protein product: CSAASGSRPTGELFF.

The chain recombines TRBV4-2 with TRBJ2-1, with 10 bases fitting TRBD2. The V gene's germline CDR1 is LGHNA and CDR2 YNFKEQ. V was pared by 1 base and J by 2 bases, with 2 bases of the junction left unmatched. The CDR3 has 16 amino acids. For the CDR3, the DNA is TGTGCCAGCAGCCAAGGGCTAGCGGGAGCCTACAATGAGCAGTTCTTC. It specifies CASSQGLAGAYNEQFF.

This chain joins TRBV7-9 and TRBJ1-4, with no clear D. CDR3 length: 15 residues. Trimming pared 2 bases from V and 8 bases from J, leaving 15 bases between. Germline V gene lookup returns CDR1 SEHNR and CDR2 FQNEAQ (reference sequence). The CDR3 here is CASSLSTARGEKLFF. As DNA, the CDR3 is TGTGCCAGCAGCTTATCCACGGCTAGAGGCGAAAAACTGTTTTTT. The full variable domain, in which reference TRBV7-9 and TRBJ1-4 provide the parts outside the CDR3, is DTGVSQNPRHKITKRGQNVTFRCDPISEHNRLYWYRQTLGQGPEFLTYFQNEAQLEKSRLLSDRFSAERPKGSFSTLEIQRTEQGDSAMYLCASSLSTARGEKLFFGSGTQLSVL.

This clonotype was seen repeatedly, ten times or more. The chain couples TRBV5-1 to TRBJ1-2; a possible D gene is TRBD1 (6 bases). Per germline, CDR1 SGHRS and CDR2 YFSETQ. CDR3 length equals 14 residues. The V end lost 5 bases, the J end lost 0 bases, and 11 bases lay between the germline ends. CDR3 DNA: TGCGCCAGCAGTCCCACAGGGACTAACTATGGCTACACCTTC. Translation gives CASSPTGTNYGYTF.

This clonotype was observed many times. The gene calls are TRBV28 and TRBJ2-5, with no clear D. Germline loops: CDR1 MDHEN, CDR2 SYDVKM. There are 13 residues in the CDR3. V lost 3 bases, J lost 4 bases, and 9 bases lay in between. The CDR3 region is CASSFGVGETQYF. CDR3 DNA sequence: TGTGCCAGCAGTTTTGGGGTAGGAGAGACCCAGTACTTC.

The chain employs TRBV7-3 and TRBJ2-2, with TRBD2 identical over 8 bases. With V trimmed by 5 bases and J by 0 bases, 11 bases remained unmatched. Germline CDR1 is SGHTA and CDR2 is FQGTGA. The CDR3 has 18 residues. The CDR3 loop reads CASSLNPTSAANTGELFF. For the CDR3, the DNA is TGTGCCAGCAGCCTTAACCCGACTAGCGCCGCGAACACCGGGGAGCTGTTTTTT.

The chain is built from TRBV10-3 and TRBJ2-1; 10 nucleotides align to TRBD2. Germline V CDR1 and CDR2: ENHRY, SYGVKD. The CDR3 spans 13 residues. The trim removed 6 bases at V and 10 bases at J, leaving 6 bases unmatched. CDR3: CAIRASGSREQFF. CDR3 bases: TGTGCCATCAGGGCTAGCGGGAGTCGAGAGCAGTTCTTC.

At least ten counts were recorded for this clonotype. The chain carries TRBV24-1 and TRBJ2-1, with D possibly TRBD2 on 5 matching bases. The CDR3 is made up of 14 amino acids. The germline V gene has CDR1 KGHDR and CDR2 SFDVKD. The V and J ends lost 4 bases and 8 bases respectively, with 14 bases between them. Here the CDR3 DNA reads TGTGCCACCAGTGACCCCAATAGCGTCCATGAGCAGTTCTTC. This gives the protein CATSDPNSVHEQFF.

V usage is TRBV27 and J usage is TRBJ2-3; 7 positions agree with TRBD1. Germline CDR1 is MNHEY and CDR2 is SMNVEV (reference sequence). V gave up 7 bases and J gave up 4 bases; unmatched junction bases: 2. The CDR3 is made up of 12 amino acids. CDR3 nucleotides: TGTGCCAGCAAAACAGGGGCAGATACGCAGTATTTT. It specifies CASKTGADTQYF.

This clonotype was observed at least ten times. The V gene is TRBV9, the J gene TRBJ1-5, with D possibly matching TRBD1 (6 bases). V shed 3 bases and J shed 5 bases, with 6 bases lying between them. Per germline, CDR1 SGDLS and CDR2 YYNGEE. This CDR3 contains 12 residues. The CDR3 spells CASSAGDQPQHF. In DNA form, the CDR3 reads TGTGCCAGCAGCGCAGGGGATCAGCCCCAGCATTTT.

The chain joins TRBV4-1 to TRBJ1-4; weak D call: TRBD1 (5 bases). Trimming cost V 1 base and J 4 bases, with 13 bases left between them. Germline V gene sequence: CDR1 MGHRA, CDR2 YSYEKL. This CDR3 has 16 residues. The CDR3 nucleotides read TGCGCCAGCAGCCAAGGGCAGGGTCGGGGTAATGAAAAACTGTTTTTT. This gives the protein CASSQGQGRGNEKLFF.

The V gene is TRBV5-1, the J gene TRBJ2-1, with 7 nucleotides matching TRBD1. CDR3 size: 15 residues. V was clipped by 0 bases and J by 9 bases; unmatched bases: 9. The germline gives CDR1 SGHRS, CDR2 YFSETQ. In DNA, the CDR3 is TGCGCCAGCAGCTTGGACGACAGGGCGCATGGTGAGCAGTTCTTC. As protein: CASSLDDRAHGEQFF.

This clonotype turned up a few times. The V gene is TRBV7-9, the J gene TRBJ2-2; D remains unclear. Looked up from germline, CDR1 is SEHNR and CDR2 is FQNEAQ (reference sequence). The CDR3 is 13 residues long. Trimming shortened V by 7 bases and J by 4 bases, and 10 bases separated the two germline ends. The CDR3: CASTDRGTGELFF. The CDR3 DNA reads as TGTGCCAGCACAGACCGTGGCACCGGGGAGCTGTTTTTT.

This clonotype came up many times. J is TRBJ2-5 and V is TRBV5-4; no firm D call. This CDR3 spans 14 amino acids. Germline values: CDR1 SGHNT, CDR2 YYREEE (reference sequence). V was pared by 2 bases and J by 5 bases, with 13 bases between. The CDR3 spells CASSLGLQGETQYF. Written as DNA, the CDR3 is TGTGCCAGCAGCTTAGGGCTGCAAGGGGAGACCCAGTACTTC.

In this sample, this clonotype turned up a few times. The gene calls are TRBV30 and TRBJ1-3, with unresolved D. This CDR3 spans 12 amino acids. Trimming took off 6 bases at V and 4 bases at J, with 10 bases between the two ends. The V gene's germline CDR1 is GTSNPN and CDR2 SVGIG (reference sequence). CDR3 protein: CACGPKGNTIYF. CDR3 bases: TGTGCCTGTGGACCCAAAGGAAACACCATATATTTT.